This is a list of T cell receptor beta chains from one sample in a study of CD8+ T cells in alopecia areata. Profiling relied on immunoSEQ multiplex PCR, and the TCRdb table lists in-frame clones only, not all of them. The sample records under 250,000 clones, 57% being singletons. This sample comprised CD4+ T cells sorted from blood, obtained at week 0. The receptors derive from a human donor with alopecia areata. CDR3s include the opening cysteine and the closing phenylalanine or tryptophan. D genes are given only for firm matches. Clone sizes are given selectively: once, few, many, or a class where the clone is expanded.

len	v_gene	j_gene	d_gene	abundance	CDR3aa	CDR3nt
16	TRBV25-1	TRBJ1-6	-	-	CASSESTGRPNSPLHF	TGTGCCAGCAGTGAATCGACCGGACGGCCAAATTCACCCCTCCACTTT
14	TRBV11-2	TRBJ1-2	TRBD1	few	CASRTGGGNYGYTF	TGTGCCAGCAGAACAGGGGGAGGAAACTATGGCTACACCTTC
10	TRBV29-1	TRBJ2-3	-	-	CSVGSDTQYF	TGCAGCGTTGGGTCAGATACGCAGTATTTT
14	TRBV11-2	TRBJ2-5	-	-	CASSLSGSGETQYF	TGTGCCAGCAGCTTATCCGGGAGCGGCGAGACCCAGTACTTC
16	TRBV5-1	TRBJ2-2	TRBD1	-	CASSLAPGTATGELFF	TGCGCCAGCAGCTTGGCCCCCGGGACAGCCACCGGGGAGCTGTTTTTT
15	TRBV6-1	TRBJ2-5	-	few	CASGSGDRGAETQYF	TGTGCCAGCGGTAGCGGGGACAGAGGGGCAGAGACCCAGTACTTC
14	TRBV7-8	TRBJ2-3	TRBD2	-	CALGAGGSTDTQYF	TGTGCCCTCGGCGCGGGGGGTAGCACAGATACGCAGTATTTT
14	TRBV27	TRBJ1-2	TRBD1	-	CASSFGQGDYGYTF	TGTGCCAGCAGTTTCGGGCAGGGGGACTATGGCTACACCTTC
16	TRBV19	TRBJ2-6	-	-	CASSRDGPSGANVLTF	TGTGCCAGTAGCCGGGACGGACCCTCTGGGGCCAACGTCCTGACTTTC
15	TRBV19	TRBJ2-7	TRBD1	few	CASSQTGGVSYEQYF	TGTGCCAGTAGCCAGACAGGGGGGGTCTCCTACGAGCAGTACTTC